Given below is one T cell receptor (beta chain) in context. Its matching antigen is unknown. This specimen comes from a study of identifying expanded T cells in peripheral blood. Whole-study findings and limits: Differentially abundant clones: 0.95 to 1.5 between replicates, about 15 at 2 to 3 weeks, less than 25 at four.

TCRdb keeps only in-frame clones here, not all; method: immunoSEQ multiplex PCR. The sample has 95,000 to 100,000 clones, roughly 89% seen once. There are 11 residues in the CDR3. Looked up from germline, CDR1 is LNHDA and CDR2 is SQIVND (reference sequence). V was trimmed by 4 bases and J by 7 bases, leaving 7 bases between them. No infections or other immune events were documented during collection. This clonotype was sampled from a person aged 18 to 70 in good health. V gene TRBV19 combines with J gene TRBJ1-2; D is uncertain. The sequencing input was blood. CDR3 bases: TGTGCCAGTAGTAGTTCCGGTGGCTACACCTTC. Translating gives CASSSSGGYTF. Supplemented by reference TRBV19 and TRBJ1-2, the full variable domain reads DGGITQSPKYLFRKEGQNVTLSCEQNLNHDAMYWYRQDPGQGLRLIYYSQIVNDFQKGDIAEGYSVSREKKESFPLTVTSAQKNPTAFYLCASSSSGGYTFGSGTRLTVV.